The clone carrying this TCR beta chain showed up just a few times. Its antigen is unidentified. Sequencing was done on patients that had shown CD8+CD57+ cell expansion by flow cytometry. Among the patients, all had severe acquired aplastic anemia. Prior therapy had not been administered to any patient at the time of blood sampling. Trimming cost V 1 base and J 10 bases, with 11 bases left between them. CDR3 length equals 12 residues. CDR1 and CDR2 from the germline V gene are SGHRS and YFSETQ. The data derive from a study of CD8+CD57+ T cells in acquired aplastic anemia. As for the study in general: Quantities of DNA derived from sorted CD4+ and CD8+ cells averaged 3.2 ug.

Study outcomes and limitations: CD8+ Simpson's diversity in patients was not significantly different from that in controls.

Genomic DNA provided the template from which TCR beta VDJ and CDR3 profiles were obtained. TCRdb redid the calling of the reads with MiXCR, one entry per CDR3 protein. The sample lists about 220,000 distinct CDR3 sequences, around half seen once, with roughly 8% in the top ten. The sequence derives from a human donor with aplastic anemia. Sequenced: sorted CD4+, CD8+, or CD8+CD57+ T cells (not recorded which) from PBMCs. The chain joins TRBV5-1 to TRBJ1-2; D not certain. DNA for the CDR3: TGCGCCAGCAGCTTGATATTGGCGGCCTACACCTTC. It codes for CASSLILAAYTF.